Shown below are 24 T cell receptor beta chains from a single sample sequenced in a study of OX40 agonist ivuxolimab in advanced cancers. Sequenced by immunoSEQ multiplex PCR; TCRdb stores in-frame clones only, minus some. Of 15,000 to 17,000 clones listed, roughly 77% are singletons. The material sequenced was CD4+ or CD8+ T cells sorted from blood, taken in a trial of the OX40 agonist ivuxolimab. These receptors came from an adult with an advanced solid tumor such as melanoma, head and neck, liver or kidney cancer.

This clone was detected a few times. The rearrangement uses TRBV7-9 and TRBJ1-5; D remains unclear. Trimming took off 4 bases at V and 10 bases at J, with 11 bases between the two ends. The germline gives CDR1 SEHNR, CDR2 FQNEAQ (reference sequence). The CDR3 is made up of 12 amino acids. CDR3 bases: TGTGCCAGCAGCTCTTCCCAGACTCCCCAGCATTTT. Its protein product is CASSSSQTPQHF.

The rearrangement joins TRBV19 to TRBJ2-5; D might be TRBD1 (6 bases). Deletions cut 1 base from V and 5 bases from J, with 17 bases between. Germline CDR1 LNHDA, CDR2 SQIVND (reference sequence). This CDR3 has 16 residues. The CDR3 sequence: CASSIGTGHGSETQYF. As DNA, the CDR3 is TGTGCCAGTAGTATAGGTACGGGACACGGCTCCGAGACCCAGTACTTC.

A few counts support this clone. The chain employs TRBV9 and TRBJ1-4; TRBD1 is a possible D gene (5 bases). This CDR3 is 13 amino acids long. Germline-derived CDR1 and CDR2 are SGDLS and YYNGEE. V was pared by 4 bases and J by 8 bases, with 12 bases between. CDR3 residues: CASSPGTKEKLFF. The DNA for the CDR3 is TGTGCCAGCAGCCCCGGGACGAAGGAAAAACTGTTTTTT.

CDR3 region: CASSQGFSEEQYF. CDR3 nucleotides: TGCGCCAGCAGCCAAGGTTTCTCGGAGGAGCAGTACTTC. The chain joins TRBV4-3 to TRBJ2-7, with D unresolved. V was trimmed by 1 base and J by 7 bases, leaving 11 bases between them. The CDR3 is 13 amino acids. The germline V gene encodes CDR1 LGHNA and CDR2 YSLEER.

There are many counts of this clone. CDR3 residues: CASSNGPSYNEQFF. The DNA of the CDR3 is TGTGCCAGTAGTAACGGCCCCTCCTACAATGAGCAGTTCTTC. The chain combines TRBV19 with TRBJ2-1; D is unresolved. The V gene's germline CDR1 is LNHDA and CDR2 SQIVND (reference sequence). V was clipped by 4 bases and J by 0 bases, with 7 bases between them. The CDR3 sequence is 14 residues long.

This chain uses TRBV28 with TRBJ2-7; D is tentatively TRBD1 or TRBD2 (5 bases each). The germline V gene encodes CDR1 MDHEN and CDR2 SYDVKM. This CDR3 region has 12 residues. The V end was cut by 2 bases, the J end by 6 bases, with 8 bases between. As DNA, the CDR3 is TGTGCCAGCAGTTTAGTGGGGACCGAGCAGTACTTC. Its translation is CASSLVGTEQYF.

This chain links TRBV7-9 with TRBJ2-1, with D possibly being TRBD2 (6 bases). CDR3 size: 13 residues. V shed 7 bases and J shed 3 bases, with 10 bases lying between them. Germline V lookup: CDR1 SEHNR, CDR2 FQNEAQ (reference sequence). The CDR3 DNA reads as TGTGCCAGCACCTGGGGGGACTACAATGAGCAGTTCTTC. It is translated as CASTWGDYNEQFF.

The rearrangement joins TRBV7-2 to TRBJ2-1, with D unclear. V gave up 3 bases and J gave up 0 bases, with 9 bases separating them. Germline-derived CDR1 and CDR2 are SGHTA and FQGNSA. There are 15 residues in the CDR3. DNA of the CDR3: TGTGCCAGCAGCTTGGAATGGAGCTCCTACAATGAGCAGTTCTTC. Residues: CASSLEWSSYNEQFF.

V is TRBV23-1 and J is TRBJ2-3, with a tentative D call TRBD1 (6 bases). TRBV23-1 has ORF status, its function being uncertain. Deletions cut 2 bases from V and 3 bases from J, with 15 bases between. There are 16 residues in the CDR3. The CDR3 loop reads CASSQDRRKYTDTQYF. The CDR3 region has the DNA TGCGCCAGCAGTCAAGACAGGAGAAAATATACAGATACGCAGTATTTT.

This clone was seen just once. The J gene is TRBJ2-7, the V gene TRBV7-6; D ambiguous. From germline, CDR1 is SGHVS and CDR2 FNYEAQ. V was shortened by 5 bases and J by 0 bases, with 8 bases between the two germline ends. This CDR3 comprises 13 residues. In DNA form, the CDR3 reads TGTGCCAGCAGCCCCCGAAGCTCCTACGAGCAGTACTTC. Its translation: CASSPRSSYEQYF.

V is TRBV7-8 and J is TRBJ2-5; D remains unclear. This CDR3 region has 13 residues. Trimming cost V 4 bases and J 5 bases, with 11 bases left between them. CDR1 and CDR2 from the germline V gene are SGHVS and FQNEAQ. The CDR3 bases are TGTGCCAGCAGCTCTAAGGGTCGGGAGACCCAGTACTTC. Translating gives CASSSKGRETQYF.

The V call is TRBV7-9, the J call TRBJ1-1; D ambiguous. The V and J ends lost 6 bases and 1 base respectively, with 9 bases between them. The CDR3 length is 13 residues. Germline V gene lookup returns CDR1 SEHNR and CDR2 FQNEAQ (reference sequence). CDR3 sequence reads: CASRTGGNTEAFF. CDR3 sequence (DNA): TGTGCCAGCAGAACCGGCGGGAACACTGAAGCTTTCTTT.

The sample holds a few counts of this clone. This chain joins TRBV28 and TRBJ1-4; D not resolved. Germline CDR1 and CDR2: MDHEN and SYDVKM. CDR3 size: 11 residues. V lost 2 bases and J lost 14, with 9 bases in between. CDR3 sequence (DNA): TGTGCCAGCAGTTTAGGGCCTGGGCTGTTTTTT. Encoded protein: CASSLGPGLFF.

The chain uses TRBV9 and TRBJ2-3; 7 bases are shared with TRBD2. Germline assignment: CDR1 SGDLS and CDR2 YYNGEE. The CDR3 runs 14 residues. V was clipped by 2 bases and J by 3 bases; unmatched bases: 3. CDR3 sequence: CASSVRTSTDTQYF. CDR3 bases: TGTGCCAGCAGCGTGAGGACTAGTACAGATACGCAGTATTTT.

The chain employs TRBV5-1 and TRBJ2-7; no clear D gene. V lost 0 bases and J 6 bases, leaving 7 bases between the germline ends. Germline V gives CDR1 SGHRS, CDR2 YFSETQ. The CDR3 length is 12 residues. The CDR3 bases are TGCGCCAGCAGCTTGGGGGGTGCCGAGCAGTACTTC. Encoded protein: CASSLGGAEQYF.

The rearrangement uses TRBV29-1 and TRBJ1-1; unclear D gene. The CDR3 consists of 11 residues. Per germline, CDR1 SQVTM and CDR2 ANQGSEA. Between the trimmed V and J ends, which lost 3 bases and 4 bases, there was a span of 6 bases. The CDR3 here is CSVDKGTEAFF. CDR3 nucleotides: TGCAGCGTTGATAAGGGCACTGAAGCTTTCTTT.

This clone is categorized as large (0.1 to 1%). The chain recombines TRBV25-1 with TRBJ2-7; tentatively, D is TRBD1 (5 bases). Looked up from germline, CDR1 is MGHDK and CDR2 is SYGVNS. This CDR3 is built from 12 residues. The V end was cut by 8 bases, the J end by 3 bases, with 11 bases between. As DNA, the CDR3 is TGTGCCAGCGGCCCCCAGGGCTACGAGCAGTACTTC. Its protein product is CASGPQGYEQYF.

The V gene is TRBV7-3, the J gene TRBJ2-3; 10 nucleotides match TRBD2. V shed 5 bases, J shed 1 base, and the junction held 6 bases outside the gene matches. This CDR3 contains 16 residues. Per the germline V gene, CDR1 is SGHTA and CDR2 is FQGTGA. CDR3: CASSTLTSGGTDTQYF. The CDR3 region has the DNA TGTGCCAGCAGCACCCTAACTAGCGGGGGCACAGATACGCAGTATTTT.

V is TRBV19 and J is TRBJ2-5; possible D gene TRBD1, 7 bases. With 3 bases removed from V and 0 bases from J, the gap between germline ends came to 14 bases. Germline CDR1 LNHDA, CDR2 SQIVND (reference sequence). The CDR3 is 16 residues long. The CDR3 sequence: CASSMFDRDYQETQYF. CDR3 DNA: TGTGCCAGTAGTATGTTTGACAGGGACTACCAAGAGACCCAGTACTTC.

The chain couples TRBV9 to TRBJ2-7; 9 bases align to TRBD2. J gave up 1 base and V 4 bases, and 3 bases lay outside the gene matches. Looked up from germline, CDR1 is SGDLS and CDR2 is YYNGEE. The CDR3 covers 14 residues. The CDR3 DNA is TGTGCCAGCAGCCCCGGACTAGCGTCCTACGAGCAGTACTTC. It translates to CASSPGLASYEQYF.

The CDR3 sequence: CASSQAAGYNEQFF. In DNA form, the CDR3 reads TGTGCCAGCAGTCAGGCGGCGGGATACAATGAGCAGTTCTTC. V and J are TRBV11-2 and TRBJ2-1, with D possibly TRBD2 on 6 matching bases. The CDR3 is 14 residues long. Trimming pared 6 bases from V and 4 bases from J, leaving 13 bases between. CDR1 SGHAT and CDR2 FQNNGV come from the germline V gene. Supplemented by reference TRBV11-2 and TRBJ2-1, the full variable domain reads EAGVAQSPRYKIIEKRQSVAFWCNPISGHATLYWYQQILGQGPKLLIQFQNNGVVDDSQLPKDRFSAERLKGVDSTLKIQPAKLEDSAVYLCASSQAAGYNEQFFGPGTRLTVL.

The V gene is TRBV4-3, the J gene TRBJ2-7, with 9 bases aligning to TRBD1. V shed 0 bases, J shed 3 bases, and the junction held 6 bases outside the gene matches. CDR1 LGHNA and CDR2 YSLEER come from the germline V gene. The CDR3 is 16 amino acids. In DNA form, the CDR3 reads TGCGCCAGCAGCCAAGAGATGGGGACAGGGAGCTACGAGCAGTACTTC. Translated, it gives CASSQEMGTGSYEQYF.

CDR3 coding DNA: TGTGCCAGCAGCGTAGCTGGAGGTGGCGCCGCGGACTATGGCTACACCTTC. Translating gives CASSVAGGGAADYGYTF. The V and J genes are TRBV9 and TRBJ1-2; D unresolved. The germline V and J ends were trimmed by 0 bases and 3 bases, with 18 bases remaining between them. This CDR3 is 17 amino acids long. Germline-derived CDR1 and CDR2 are SGDLS and YYNGEE.

V usage is TRBV16 and J usage is TRBJ2-7; TRBD2 matches 7 bases. The CDR3 contains 16 residues. With 3 bases clipped from V and 7 bases from J, the junction kept 15 bases outside the gene matches. CDR1 is KGHSY and CDR2 is FQNENV in the germline V gene. For the CDR3, the DNA is TGTGCCAGCAGCCACCCCGGGGAGGGGACGGGGCGTGAGCAGTACTTC. Protein sequence: CASSHPGEGTGREQYF. The complete variable domain, with remaining parts taken from reference TRBV16 and TRBJ2-7, reads GEEVAQTPKHLVRGEGQKAKLYCAPIKGHSYVFWYQQVLKNEFKFLISFQNENVFDETGMPKERFSAKCLPNSPCSLEIQATKLEDSAVYFCASSHPGEGTGREQYFGPGTRLTVT.